This T cell receptor (beta chain) was captured in a study of blood T cell repertoires in COVID-19 (TCRdb year 2020). About the study as a whole: The collaborator samples originated in the United States, Italy and Spain and spanned the acute and convalescent phases of COVID-19. The material from the prospective study consisted of cDNA or gDNA derived from T cells, B-cell-depleted T cells, or PBMCs. The sample metadata nearly always contained a de-identified subject ID, COVID-19 status, age in years and sex. The repertoires were released in a freely available public database meant as a resource for research on the immune response to SARS-CoV-2. Deeply sampled blood TCRbeta repertoires from subjects exposed to, actively infected with, or recovered from COVID-19 were included in the dataset. Samples came from the ongoing ImmuneRACE study (first 160 participants) plus 1,254 subjects from 6 global collaborators. Where available, HLA class I and class II types were taken from metadata supplied by the sample provider and were not determined by assay-based typing. Here is what the overall study found, with its caveats: Clinical and demographic metadata were provided uncurated, with the amount varying by source and participant.

According to the germline V gene, CDR1 reads MNHEY and CDR2 reads SVGAGI. V loses 6 bases of germline sequence and J loses 2 bases, and the interval between the two ends is 13 bases. Including the terminal cysteine and phenylalanine, the CDR3 comprises 14 residues. CDR3 DNA is the only sequence kept; it has 42 bases, read in frame from the first base. To note about this clone: The antigen it binds to is not known. The record has no base qualities; no much larger clone is one base away.

TCRbeta CDR3 regions were amplified from genomic DNA by means of the immunoSEQ Assay, a bias-controlled multiplex PCR. As for the original processing: The number of nucleated cells in each sample was estimated by amplification of reference gene primers within the assay. Sequence reads were collapsed and filtered to measure the absolute abundance of every unique TCRbeta CDR3 rearrangement. Productive Simpson clonality was computed per sample as the square root of Simpson's diversity index over productive rearrangements. In TCRdb, the immuneACCESS table is reduced to in-frame sequences with V and J assigned. These tables do not hold every clone; where another copy was compared, an unresolved V gene accounts for under half, and the others remain unexplained. V and J calls and clone size come straight from that table; D and trimming were deduced from the DNA. This sample comprises 75,000 to 100,000 clones, over 75% of them detected only once. The leading ten clones occupy roughly a tenth of the sample.

Whole blood was collected in K2EDTA tubes by collaborating institutions according to the institutions' own protocols. For TCRbeta analysis, collaborator samples were shipped as frozen whole blood, as isolated PBMCs, or as DNA extracted from either sample type. Sequencing was performed on peripheral blood. This clonotype was sampled from a woman older than 75 with acute or convalescent COVID-19. The chain couples TRBV6-5 to TRBJ2-5; perhaps TRBD1 is the D gene, with 6 bases matching. CDR3 reads: CASSRQGRQETQYF. The nucleotides read TGTGCCAGCAGCCGCCAGGGGAGACAAGAGACCCAGTACTTC.